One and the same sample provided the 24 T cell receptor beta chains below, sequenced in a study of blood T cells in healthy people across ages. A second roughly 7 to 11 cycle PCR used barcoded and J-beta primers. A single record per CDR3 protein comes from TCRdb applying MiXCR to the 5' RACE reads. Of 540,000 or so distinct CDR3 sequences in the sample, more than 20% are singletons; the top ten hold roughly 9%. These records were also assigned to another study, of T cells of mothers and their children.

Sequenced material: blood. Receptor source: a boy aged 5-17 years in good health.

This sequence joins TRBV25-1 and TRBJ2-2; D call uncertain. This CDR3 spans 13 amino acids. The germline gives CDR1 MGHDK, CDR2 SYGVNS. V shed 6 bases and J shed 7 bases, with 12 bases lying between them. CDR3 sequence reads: CASRDLEVGELFF. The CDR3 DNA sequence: TGTGCCAGCAGGGATCTCGAGGTCGGGGAGCTGTTTTTT.

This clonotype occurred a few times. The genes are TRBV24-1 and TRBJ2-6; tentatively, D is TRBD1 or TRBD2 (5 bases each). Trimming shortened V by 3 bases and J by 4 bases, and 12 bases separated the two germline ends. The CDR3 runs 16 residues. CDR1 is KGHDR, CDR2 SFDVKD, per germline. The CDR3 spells CATSDRDRTGANVLTF. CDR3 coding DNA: TGTGCCACCAGTGATCGGGACCGGACCGGGGCCAACGTCCTGACTTTC.

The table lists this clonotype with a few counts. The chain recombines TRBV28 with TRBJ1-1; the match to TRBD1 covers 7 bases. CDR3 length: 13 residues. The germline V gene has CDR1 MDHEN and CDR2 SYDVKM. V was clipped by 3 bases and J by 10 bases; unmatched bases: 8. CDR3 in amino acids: CASSFRQGGGAFF. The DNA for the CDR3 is TGTGCCAGCAGTTTCAGGCAGGGGGGGGGAGCTTTCTTT.

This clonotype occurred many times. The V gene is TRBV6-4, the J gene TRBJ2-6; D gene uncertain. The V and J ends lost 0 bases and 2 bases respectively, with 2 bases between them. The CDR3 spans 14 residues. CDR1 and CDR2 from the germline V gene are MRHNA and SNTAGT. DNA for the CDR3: TGTGCCAGCAGTGACTCGCCTGGGGCCAACGTCCTGACTTTC. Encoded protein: CASSDSPGANVLTF.

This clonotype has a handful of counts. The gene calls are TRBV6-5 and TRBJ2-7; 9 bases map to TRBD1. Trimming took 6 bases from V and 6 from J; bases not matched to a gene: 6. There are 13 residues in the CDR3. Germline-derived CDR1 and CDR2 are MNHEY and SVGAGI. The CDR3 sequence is CASRWDRVSEQYF. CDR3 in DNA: TGTGCCAGCAGATGGGACAGGGTTTCCGAGCAGTACTTC.

The CDR3 DNA reads as TGTGCCAGTAGTCCCTGGGGGTCCCCTCAAAACTACGAGCAGTACTTC. Translated, it gives CASSPWGSPQNYEQYF. The chain is built from TRBV19 and TRBJ2-7; the D call may be TRBD1 or TRBD2 (5 bases each). Germline CDR1 and CDR2: LNHDA and SQIVND (reference sequence). This CDR3 region has 16 residues. V lost 5 bases to trimming and J lost 3 bases, with 20 bases between them.

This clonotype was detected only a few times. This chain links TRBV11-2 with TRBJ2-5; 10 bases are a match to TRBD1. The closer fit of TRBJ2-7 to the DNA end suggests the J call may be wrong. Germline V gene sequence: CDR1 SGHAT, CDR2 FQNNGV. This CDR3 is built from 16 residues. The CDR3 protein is CASSLDETGGWYEQYF. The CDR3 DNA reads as TGTGCCAGCAGCTTAGACGAGACAGGGGGCTGGTACGAGCAGTACTTC.

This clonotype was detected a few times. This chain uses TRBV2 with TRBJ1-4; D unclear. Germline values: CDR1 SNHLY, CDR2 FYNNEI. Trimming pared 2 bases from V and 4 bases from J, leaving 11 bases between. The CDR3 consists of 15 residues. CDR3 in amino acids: CASSEKAANNEKLFF. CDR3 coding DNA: TGTGCCAGCAGTGAAAAGGCAGCCAATAATGAAAAACTGTTTTTT. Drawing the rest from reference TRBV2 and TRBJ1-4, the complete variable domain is EPEVTQTPSHQVTQMGQEVILRCVPISNHLYFYWYRQILGQKVEFLVSFYNNEISEKSEIFDDQFSVERPDGSNFTLKIRSTKLEDSAMYFCASSEKAANNEKLFFGSGTQLSVL.

CDR3 in amino acids: CASSARGTASYEQYF. The CDR3, as DNA: TGTGCCAGCAGTGCGCGGGGGACAGCATCCTACGAGCAGTACTTC. The chain employs TRBV6-1 and TRBJ2-7; D tentatively reads TRBD1 or TRBD2 (7 bases each). Deletions cut 4 bases from V and 1 base from J, with 14 bases between. The germline CDR1 and CDR2 sequences are MNHNS and SASEGT. The CDR3 runs to 15 residues.

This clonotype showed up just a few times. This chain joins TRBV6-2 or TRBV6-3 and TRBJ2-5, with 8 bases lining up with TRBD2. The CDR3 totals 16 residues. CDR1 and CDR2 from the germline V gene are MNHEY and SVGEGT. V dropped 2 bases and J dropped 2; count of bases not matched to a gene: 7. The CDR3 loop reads CASSYQREFRQETQYF. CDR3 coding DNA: TGTGCCAGCAGTTACCAGCGGGAGTTTCGGCAAGAGACCCAGTACTTC.

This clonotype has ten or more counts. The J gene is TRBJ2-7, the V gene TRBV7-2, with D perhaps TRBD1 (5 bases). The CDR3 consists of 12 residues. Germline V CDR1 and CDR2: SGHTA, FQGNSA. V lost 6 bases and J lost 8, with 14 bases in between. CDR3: CASSSDSTKQYF. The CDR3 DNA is TGTGCCAGCAGTTCCGACAGTACGAAGCAGTACTTC.

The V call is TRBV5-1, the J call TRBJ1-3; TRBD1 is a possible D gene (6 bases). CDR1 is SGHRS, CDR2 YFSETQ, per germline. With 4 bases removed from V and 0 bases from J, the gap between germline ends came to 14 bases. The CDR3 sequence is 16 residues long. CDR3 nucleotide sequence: TGCGCCAGCAGCCCGGGCACAGGGAACTCTGGAAACACCATATATTTT. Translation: CASSPGTGNSGNTIYF.

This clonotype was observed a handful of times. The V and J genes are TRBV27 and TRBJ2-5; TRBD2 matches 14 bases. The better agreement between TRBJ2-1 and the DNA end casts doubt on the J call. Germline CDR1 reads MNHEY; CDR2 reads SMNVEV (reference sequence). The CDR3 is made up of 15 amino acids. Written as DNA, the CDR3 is TGTGCCAGTGCAGGGGGGACTAGCGGGAGAAATGAGCAGTTCTTC. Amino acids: CASAGGTSGRNEQFF.

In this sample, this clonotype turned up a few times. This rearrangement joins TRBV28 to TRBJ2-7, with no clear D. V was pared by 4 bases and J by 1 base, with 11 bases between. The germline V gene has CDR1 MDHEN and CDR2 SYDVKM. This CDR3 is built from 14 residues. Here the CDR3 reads CASSSSTLSYEQYF. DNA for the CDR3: TGTGCCAGCAGTTCCTCTACCTTGTCCTACGAGCAGTACTTC. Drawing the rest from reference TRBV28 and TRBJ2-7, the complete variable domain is DVKVTQSSRYLVKRTGEKVFLECVQDMDHENMFWYRQDPGLGLRLIYFSYDVKMKEKGDIPEGYSVSREKKERFSLILESASTNQTSMYLCASSSSTLSYEQYFGPGTRLTVT.

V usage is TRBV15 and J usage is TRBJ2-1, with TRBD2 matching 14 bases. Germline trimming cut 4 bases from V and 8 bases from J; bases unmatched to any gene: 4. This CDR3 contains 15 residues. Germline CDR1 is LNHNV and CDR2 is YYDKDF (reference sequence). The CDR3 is CATSTTSGGVYEQFF. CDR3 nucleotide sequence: TGTGCCACCAGCACGACTAGCGGGGGGGTATATGAGCAGTTCTTC. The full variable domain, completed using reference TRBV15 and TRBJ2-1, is DAMVIQNPRYQVTQFGKPVTLSCSQTLNHNVMYWYQQKSSQAPKLLFHYYDKDFNNEADTPDNFQSRRPNTSFCFLDIRSPGLGDTAMYLCATSTTSGGVYEQFFGPGTRLTVL.

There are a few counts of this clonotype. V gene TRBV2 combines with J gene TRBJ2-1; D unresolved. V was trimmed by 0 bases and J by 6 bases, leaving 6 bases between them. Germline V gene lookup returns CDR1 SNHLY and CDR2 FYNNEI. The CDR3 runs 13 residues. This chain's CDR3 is CASSEAPGNEQFF. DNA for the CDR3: TGTGCCAGCAGTGAAGCGCCGGGCAATGAGCAGTTCTTC.

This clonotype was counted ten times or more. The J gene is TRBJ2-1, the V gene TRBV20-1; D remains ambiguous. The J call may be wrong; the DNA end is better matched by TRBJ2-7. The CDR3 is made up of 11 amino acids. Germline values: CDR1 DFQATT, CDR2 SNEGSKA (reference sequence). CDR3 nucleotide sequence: TGCAGTGCTCCGACTTCCTCAGAGCAGTACTTC. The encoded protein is CSAPTSSEQYF.

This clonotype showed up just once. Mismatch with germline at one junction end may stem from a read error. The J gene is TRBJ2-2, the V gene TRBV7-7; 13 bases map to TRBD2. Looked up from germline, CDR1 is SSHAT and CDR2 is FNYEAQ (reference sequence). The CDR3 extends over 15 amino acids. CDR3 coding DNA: TGTGCTAGCAGCCCCGGACTAGCGGGAGTGGGGGAGCTGTTTTTT. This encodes CASSPGLAGVGELFF.

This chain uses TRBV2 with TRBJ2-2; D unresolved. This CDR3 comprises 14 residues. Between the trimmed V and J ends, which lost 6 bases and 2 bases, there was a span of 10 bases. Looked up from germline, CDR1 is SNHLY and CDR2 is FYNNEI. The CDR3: CASSTPVNTGELFF. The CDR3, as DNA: TGTGCCAGCAGCACTCCAGTCAACACCGGGGAGCTGTTTTTT.

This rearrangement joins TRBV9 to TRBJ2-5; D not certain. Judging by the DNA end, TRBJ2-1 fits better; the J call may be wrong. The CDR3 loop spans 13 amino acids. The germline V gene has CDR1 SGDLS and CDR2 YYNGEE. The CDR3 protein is CASSVELIDEQFF. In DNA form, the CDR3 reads TGTGCCAGCAGCGTAGAACTCATCGATGAGCAGTTCTTC.

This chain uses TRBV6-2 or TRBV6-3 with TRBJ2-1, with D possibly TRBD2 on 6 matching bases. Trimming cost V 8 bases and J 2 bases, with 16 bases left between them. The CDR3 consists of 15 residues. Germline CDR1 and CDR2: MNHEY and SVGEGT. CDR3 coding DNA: TGTGCCAGCTCACCTTTTTCGGGAGCCTACAATGAGCAGTTCTTC. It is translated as CASSPFSGAYNEQFF.

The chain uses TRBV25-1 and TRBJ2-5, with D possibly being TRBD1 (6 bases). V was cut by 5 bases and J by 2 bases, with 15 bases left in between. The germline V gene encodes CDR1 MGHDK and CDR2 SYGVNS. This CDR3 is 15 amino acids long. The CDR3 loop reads CASSRATGSQETQYF. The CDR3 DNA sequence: TGTGCCAGCAGTCGAGCAACAGGGTCACAAGAGACCCAGTACTTC.

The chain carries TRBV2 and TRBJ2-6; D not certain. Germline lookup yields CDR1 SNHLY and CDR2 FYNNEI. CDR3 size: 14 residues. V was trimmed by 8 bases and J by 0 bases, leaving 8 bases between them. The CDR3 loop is CASGAVSGANVLTF. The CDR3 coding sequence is TGTGCCAGCGGAGCTGTCTCTGGGGCCAACGTCCTGACTTTC.

For the CDR3, the DNA is TGTGCCAGCGCGTCAGGAGAGGCTAGCGGGAGGGGATACGAGCAGTACTTC. Its protein product is CASASGEASGRGYEQYF. The rearrangement links TRBV2 to TRBJ2-7; 12 bases align to TRBD2. Germline V gene lookup returns CDR1 SNHLY and CDR2 FYNNEI. The CDR3 is made up of 17 amino acids. J lost 4 bases, V lost 8 bases, and 15 bases had no gene match.